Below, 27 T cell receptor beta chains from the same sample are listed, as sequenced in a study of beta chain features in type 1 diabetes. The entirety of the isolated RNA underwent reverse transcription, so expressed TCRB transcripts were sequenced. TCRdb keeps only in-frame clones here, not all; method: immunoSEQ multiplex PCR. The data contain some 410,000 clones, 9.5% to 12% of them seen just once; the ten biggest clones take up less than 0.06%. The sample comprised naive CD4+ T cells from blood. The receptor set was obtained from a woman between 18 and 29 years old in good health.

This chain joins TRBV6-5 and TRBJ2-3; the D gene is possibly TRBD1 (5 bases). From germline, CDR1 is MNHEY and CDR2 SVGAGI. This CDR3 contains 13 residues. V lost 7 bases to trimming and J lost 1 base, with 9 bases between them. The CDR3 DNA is TGTGCCAGCAAGGAACAGGGCACAGATACGCAGTATTTT. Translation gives CASKEQGTDTQYF.

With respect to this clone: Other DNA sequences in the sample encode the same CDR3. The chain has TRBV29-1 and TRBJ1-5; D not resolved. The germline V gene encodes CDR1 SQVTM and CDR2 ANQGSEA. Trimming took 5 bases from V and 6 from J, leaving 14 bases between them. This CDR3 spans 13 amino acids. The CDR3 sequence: CSVSSERGQPQHF. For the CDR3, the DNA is TGCAGCGTTAGTTCTGAGCGTGGTCAGCCCCAGCATTTT. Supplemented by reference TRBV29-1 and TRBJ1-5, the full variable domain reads SAVISQKPSRDICQRGTSLTIQCQVDSQVTMMFWYRQQPGQSLTLIATANQGSEATYESGFVIDKFPISRPNLTFSTLTVSNMSPEDSSIYLCSVSSERGQPQHFGDGTRLSIL.

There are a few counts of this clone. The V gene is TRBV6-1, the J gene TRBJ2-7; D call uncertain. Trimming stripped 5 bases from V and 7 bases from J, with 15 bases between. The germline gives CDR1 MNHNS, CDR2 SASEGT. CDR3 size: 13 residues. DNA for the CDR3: TGTGCCAGCAGTAGGTCGTTGGATCGAGAGCAGTACGTC. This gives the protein CASSRSLDREQYV.

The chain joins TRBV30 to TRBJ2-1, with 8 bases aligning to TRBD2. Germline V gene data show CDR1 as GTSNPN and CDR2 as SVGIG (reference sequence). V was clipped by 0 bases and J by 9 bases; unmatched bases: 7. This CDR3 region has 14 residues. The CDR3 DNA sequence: TGTGCCTGGAGTGTACTTAGCGGGACTAGTGAGCAGTTCTTC. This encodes CAWSVLSGTSEQFF. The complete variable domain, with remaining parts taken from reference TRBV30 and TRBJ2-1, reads SQTIHQWPATLVQPVGSPLSLECTVEGTSNPNLYWYRQAAGRGLQLLFYSVGIGQISSEVPQNLSASRPQDRQFILSSKKLLLSDSGFYLCAWSVLSGTSEQFFGPGTRLTVL.

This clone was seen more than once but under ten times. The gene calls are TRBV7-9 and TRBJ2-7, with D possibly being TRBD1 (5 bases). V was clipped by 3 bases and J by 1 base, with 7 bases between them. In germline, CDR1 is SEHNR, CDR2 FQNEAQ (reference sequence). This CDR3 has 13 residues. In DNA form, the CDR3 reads TGTGCCAGCAGCTTTCGACAGTCCTACGAGCAGTACTTC. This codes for CASSFRQSYEQYF.

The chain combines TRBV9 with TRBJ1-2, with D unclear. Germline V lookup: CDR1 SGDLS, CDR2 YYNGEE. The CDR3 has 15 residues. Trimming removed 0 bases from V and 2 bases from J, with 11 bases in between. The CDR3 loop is CASSVAKLTNYGYTF. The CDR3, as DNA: TGTGCCAGCAGCGTAGCCAAACTTACCAACTATGGCTACACCTTC.

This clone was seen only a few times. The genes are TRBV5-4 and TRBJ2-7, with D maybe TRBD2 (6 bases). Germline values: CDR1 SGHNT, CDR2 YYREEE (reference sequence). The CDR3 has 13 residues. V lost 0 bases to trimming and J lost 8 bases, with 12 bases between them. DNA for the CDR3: TGTGCCAGCAGCTTGGGTTCCGGGGGACAGCAGTACGTC. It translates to CASSLGSGGQQYV.

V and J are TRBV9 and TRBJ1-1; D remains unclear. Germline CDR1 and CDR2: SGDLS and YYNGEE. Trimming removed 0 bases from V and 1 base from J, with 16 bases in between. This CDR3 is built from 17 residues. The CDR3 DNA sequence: TGTGCCAGCAGCGTAGTATTTGGGCCTTCCAAGAACACTGAAGCTTTCTTT. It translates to CASSVVFGPSKNTEAFF.

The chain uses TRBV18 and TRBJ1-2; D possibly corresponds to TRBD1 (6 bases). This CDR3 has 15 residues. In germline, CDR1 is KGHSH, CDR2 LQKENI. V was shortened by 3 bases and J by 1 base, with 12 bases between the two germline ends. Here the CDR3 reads CASSPDRAFNYGYTF. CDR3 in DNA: TGTGCCAGCTCACCGGACAGAGCCTTTAACTATGGCTACACCTTC.

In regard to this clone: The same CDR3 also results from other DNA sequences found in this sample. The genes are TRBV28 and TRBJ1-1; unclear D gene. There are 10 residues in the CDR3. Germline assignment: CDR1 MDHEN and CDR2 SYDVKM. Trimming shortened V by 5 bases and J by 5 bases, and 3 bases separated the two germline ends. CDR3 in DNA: TGTGCCAGCAGTGGGACTGAAGCTTTCTTT. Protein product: CASSGTEAFF.

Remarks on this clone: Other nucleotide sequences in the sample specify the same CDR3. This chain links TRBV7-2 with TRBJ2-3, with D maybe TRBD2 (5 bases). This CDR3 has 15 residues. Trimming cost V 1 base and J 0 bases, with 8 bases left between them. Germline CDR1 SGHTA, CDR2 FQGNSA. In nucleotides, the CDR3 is TGTGCCAGCAGCTTAGTGCGGGTCAGCACAGATACGCAGTATTTT. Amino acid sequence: CASSLVRVSTDTQYF.

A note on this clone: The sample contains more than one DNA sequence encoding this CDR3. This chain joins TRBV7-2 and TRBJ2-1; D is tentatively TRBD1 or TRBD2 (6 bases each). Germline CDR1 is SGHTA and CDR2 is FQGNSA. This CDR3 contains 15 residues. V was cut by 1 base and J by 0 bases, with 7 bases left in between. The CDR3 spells CASSLGGASYNEQFF. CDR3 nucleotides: TGTGCCAGCAGCTTAGGGGGGGCCTCCTACAATGAGCAGTTCTTC.

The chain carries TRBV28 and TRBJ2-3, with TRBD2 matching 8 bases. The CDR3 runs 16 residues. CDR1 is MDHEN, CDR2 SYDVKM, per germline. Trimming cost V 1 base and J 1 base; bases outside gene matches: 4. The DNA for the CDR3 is TGTGCCAGCAGTTTATTAGAAGCGGGGGGCACAGATACGCAGTATTTT. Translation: CASSLLEAGGTDTQYF.

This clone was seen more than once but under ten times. This chain's CDR3 is CAISAAGADTQYF. The CDR3 bases are TGTGCCATCAGTGCTGCAGGGGCGGATACGCAGTATTTT. The chain couples TRBV10-3 to TRBJ2-3; TRBD1 is a possible D gene (6 bases). This CDR3 contains 13 residues. V was trimmed by 4 bases and J by 6 bases, leaving 11 bases between them. Germline-derived CDR1 and CDR2 are ENHRY and SYGVKD.

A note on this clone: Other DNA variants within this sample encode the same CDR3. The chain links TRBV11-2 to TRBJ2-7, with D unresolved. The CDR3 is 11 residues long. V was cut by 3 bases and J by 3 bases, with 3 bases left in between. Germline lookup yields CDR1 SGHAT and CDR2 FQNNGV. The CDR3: CASSLFYEQYF. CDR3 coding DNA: TGTGCCAGCAGCTTGTTCTACGAGCAGTACTTC.

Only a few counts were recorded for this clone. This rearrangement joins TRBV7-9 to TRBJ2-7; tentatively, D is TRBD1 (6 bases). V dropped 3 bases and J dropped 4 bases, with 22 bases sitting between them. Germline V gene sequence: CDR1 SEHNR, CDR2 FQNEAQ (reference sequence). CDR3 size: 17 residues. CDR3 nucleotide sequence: TGTGCCAGCAGCTTTGTTTCTCGGACAGCTGATTTATACGAGCAGTACGTC. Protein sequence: CASSFVSRTADLYEQYV.

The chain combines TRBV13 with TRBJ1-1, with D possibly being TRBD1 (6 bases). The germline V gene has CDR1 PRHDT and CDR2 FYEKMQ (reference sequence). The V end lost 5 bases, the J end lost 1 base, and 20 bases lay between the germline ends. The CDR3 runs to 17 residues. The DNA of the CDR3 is TGTGCCAGCAGCCGGGACCCGGTGGGGACAACGAACACTGAAGCTTTCTTT. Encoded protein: CASSRDPVGTTNTEAFF.

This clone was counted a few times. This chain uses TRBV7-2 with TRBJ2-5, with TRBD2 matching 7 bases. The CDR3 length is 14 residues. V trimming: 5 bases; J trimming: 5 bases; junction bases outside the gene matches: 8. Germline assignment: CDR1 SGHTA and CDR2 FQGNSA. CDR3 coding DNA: TGTGCCAGCAGCCTTCCTCGGGGAGGGGAGACCCAGTACTTC. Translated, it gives CASSLPRGGETQYF.

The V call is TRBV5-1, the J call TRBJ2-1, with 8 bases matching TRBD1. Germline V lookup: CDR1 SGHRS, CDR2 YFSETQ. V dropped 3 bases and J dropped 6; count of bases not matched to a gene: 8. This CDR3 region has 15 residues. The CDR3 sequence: CASSSFGGQGNEQFF. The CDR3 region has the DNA TGCGCCAGCAGCTCCTTCGGCGGACAGGGCAATGAGCAGTTCTTC.

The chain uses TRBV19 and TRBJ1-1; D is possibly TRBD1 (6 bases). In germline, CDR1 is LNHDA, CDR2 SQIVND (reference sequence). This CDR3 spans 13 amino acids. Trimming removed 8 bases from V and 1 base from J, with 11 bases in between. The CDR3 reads CASSPGQNTEAFF. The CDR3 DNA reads TGTGCCAGTTCTCCGGGACAGAACACTGAAGCTTTCTTT.

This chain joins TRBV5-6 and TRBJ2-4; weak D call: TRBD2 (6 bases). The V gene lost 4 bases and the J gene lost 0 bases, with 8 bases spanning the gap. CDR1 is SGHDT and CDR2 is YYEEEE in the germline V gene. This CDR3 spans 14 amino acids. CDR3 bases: TGTGCCAGCAGCCTGGGACTAGCCAAAAACATTCAGTACTTC. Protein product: CASSLGLAKNIQYF.

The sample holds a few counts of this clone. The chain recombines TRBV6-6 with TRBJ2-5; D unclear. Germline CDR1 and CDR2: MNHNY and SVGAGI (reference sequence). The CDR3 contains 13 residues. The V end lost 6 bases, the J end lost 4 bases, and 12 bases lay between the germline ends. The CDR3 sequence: CASRSTGPETQYF. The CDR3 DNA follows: TGTGCCAGCAGAAGTACGGGCCCAGAGACCCAGTACTTC.

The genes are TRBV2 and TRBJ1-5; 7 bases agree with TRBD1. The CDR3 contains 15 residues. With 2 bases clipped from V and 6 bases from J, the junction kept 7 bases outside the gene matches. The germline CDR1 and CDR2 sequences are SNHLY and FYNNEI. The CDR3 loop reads CASSERQGVPQPQHF. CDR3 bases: TGTGCCAGCAGTGAAAGACAGGGTGTACCTCAGCCCCAGCATTTT.

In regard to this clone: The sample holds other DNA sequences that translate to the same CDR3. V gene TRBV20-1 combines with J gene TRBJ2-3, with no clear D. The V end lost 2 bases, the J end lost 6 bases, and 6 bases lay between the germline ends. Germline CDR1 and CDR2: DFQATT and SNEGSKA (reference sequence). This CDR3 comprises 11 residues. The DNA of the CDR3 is TGCAGTGCTAGATTGGGGGATACGCAGTATTTT. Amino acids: CSARLGDTQYF.

The chain's CDR3 is CASSLGTSGGKRTQYF. The CDR3 nucleotides are TGTGCCAGCAGCTTGGGGACTAGCGGGGGGAAGCGGACGCAGTATTTT. V usage is TRBV5-4 and J usage is TRBJ2-3; 14 positions agree with TRBD2. V lost 0 bases and J lost 9; bases outside the gene matches: 6. This CDR3 spans 16 amino acids. Germline loops: CDR1 SGHNT, CDR2 YYREEE (reference sequence). Based on the CDR3 plus reference TRBV5-4 and TRBJ2-3, the full variable domain is ETGVTQSPTHLIKTRGQQVTLRCSSQSGHNTVSWYQQALGQGPQFIFQYYREEENGRGNFPPRFSGLQFPNYSSELNVNALELDDSALYLCASSLGTSGGKRTQYFGPGTRLTVL.

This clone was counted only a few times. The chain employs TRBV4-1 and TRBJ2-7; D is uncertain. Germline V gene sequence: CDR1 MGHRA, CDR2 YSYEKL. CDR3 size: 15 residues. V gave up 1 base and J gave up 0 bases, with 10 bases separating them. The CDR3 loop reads CASSQVVAPSYEQYV. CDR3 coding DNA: TGCGCCAGCAGCCAAGTAGTGGCACCCTCCTACGAGCAGTACGTC.

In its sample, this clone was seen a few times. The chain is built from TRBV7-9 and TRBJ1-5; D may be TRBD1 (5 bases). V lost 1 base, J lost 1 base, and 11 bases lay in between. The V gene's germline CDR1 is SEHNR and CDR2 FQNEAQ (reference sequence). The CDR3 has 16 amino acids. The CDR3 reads CASSLVAGKSNQPQHF. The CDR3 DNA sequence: TGTGCCAGCAGCTTAGTCGCAGGGAAAAGCAATCAGCCCCAGCATTTT.